A selection of T cell receptor beta chains follows, all from one sample in a study of shared clonotypes between healthy human individuals. Profiled with immunoSEQ multiplex PCR; TCRdb holds only in-frame clones, not every one. The data hold about 510,000 clones, with nearly 80% observed a single time. The sample taken for sequencing was PBMCs. The receptor source for this set is a woman aged 40 to 50 in good health. Some clones in this sample may be carry-over from other donors' samples. The CDR3 runs from the conserved cysteine through the conserved F or W. The D gene is left open where the match is weak. Clone size appears in some rows only: once, few, many, or a class for an expanded clone.

TRBV2,TRBJ1-1,TRBD1,.,13,TGTGCCAGCATCCGGTCGACAGGGGCAGTAGCTTTCTTT,CASIRSTGAVAFF
TRBV5-1,TRBJ2-3,.,.,15,TGCGCCAGCAGCTTGGACCCATTGCGCACAGATACGCAGTATTTT,CASSLDPLRTDTQYF
TRBV30,TRBJ1-5,.,.,14,TGTGCCTGGACCCAGGGGAACAGCAATCAGCCCCAGCATTTT,CAWTQGNSNQPQHF
TRBV5-1,TRBJ1-1,TRBD1,few,14,TGCGCCAGCAGCATGGACAGGGTGAACACTGAAGCTTTCTTT,CASSMDRVNTEAFF
TRBV4-1,TRBJ2-1,.,.,14,TGCGCCAGCAGCCGGGGAGTAGTAGGCAATGAGCAGTTCTTC,CASSRGVVGNEQFF
TRBV11-1,TRBJ2-2,TRBD2,.,15,TGTGCCAGCAGCCCTCTAGCGGGAGTCGCGGGGGAGCTGTTTTTT,CASSPLAGVAGELFF
TRBV7-3,TRBJ1-6,.,.,15,TGTGCCAGCAGCCCCACAGCGAGCCCTAATTCACCCCTCCACTTT,CASSPTASPNSPLHF
TRBV4-1,TRBJ1-2,.,once,15,TGCGCCAGCAGCCAAATAACAATCCCAACTTATGGCTACACCTTC,CASSQITIPTYGYTF
TRBV7-2,TRBJ2-1,TRBD2,.,15,TGTGCCAGCAGCTTCCCGACTAGCGGGAGCAATGAGCAGTTCTTC,CASSFPTSGSNEQFF
TRBV11-1,TRBJ1-1,TRBD1,.,14,TGTGCCAGCAGCCAGGACAGGGGTAACACTGAAGCTTTCTTT,CASSQDRGNTEAFF
TRBV27,TRBJ2-3,.,.,13,TGTGCCAGCAGTTTATTCGTTTCAGATACGCAGTATTTT,CASSLFVSDTQYF
TRBV9,TRBJ2-4,.,.,13,TGTGCCAGCAGCGTAGGCCCCACGGGACCTCAGTACTTC,CASSVGPTGPQYF
TRBV5-6,TRBJ1-1,.,.,14,TGTGCCAGCAGCTTCGCCACCGCGGGCGCTGAAGCTTTCTTT,CASSFATAGAEAFF
TRBV19,TRBJ1-5,TRBD1,.,18,TGTGCCAGTAAACTATGGGGCACAGGGGGGGATAGCAATCAGCCCCAGCATTTT,CASKLWGTGGDSNQPQHF
TRBV27,TRBJ1-5,TRBD1,.,15,TGTGCCAGCAGTCCGTGGACAGGGAGCAATCAGCCCCAGCATTTT,CASSPWTGSNQPQHF
TRBV4-2,TRBJ2-1,TRBD2,.,16,TGTGCCAGCAGCCAAGTCTCCGGGAGGGCCGGTAATGAGCAGTTCTTC,CASSQVSGRAGNEQFF
TRBV5-1,TRBJ1-1,.,.,15,TGCGCCAGCACCCTGGGGGAGGGAATGAACACTGAAGCTTTCTTT,CASTLGEGMNTEAFF
TRBV28,TRBJ1-1,.,.,15,TGTGCCAGCAGTTCCCTGGACCGTATGAACACTGAAGCTTTCTTT,CASSSLDRMNTEAFF
TRBV7-8,TRBJ1-4,TRBD1,.,14,TGTGCCAGCAGCCTCACAGGGGGCGGTGAAAAACTGTTTTTT,CASSLTGGGEKLFF
TRBV5-4,TRBJ2-1,.,.,13,TGTGCCAGCAGCCAGCAGGGTGTCGATGAGCAGTTCTTC,CASSQQGVDEQFF
TRBV2,TRBJ1-1,.,.,11,TGTGCCAGCAGCCCCGGTCCTGAAGCTTTCTTT,CASSPGPEAFF
TRBV29-1,TRBJ1-1,.,.,16,TGCAGCGTTAGGCATGACTCCCAGCGAGAGAACACTGAAGCTTTCTTT,CSVRHDSQRENTEAFF
TRBV7-3,TRBJ2-5,.,.,14,TGTGCCAGCAGCGTAGGACCGAACCAAGAGACCCAGTACTTC,CASSVGPNQETQYF
TRBV6-6,TRBJ2-7,.,.,15,TGTGCCAGCAGTTACTCTACAGGGACTTCCTACGAGCAGTACTTC,CASSYSTGTSYEQYF
TRBV15,TRBJ2-7,TRBD1,.,15,TGTGCCACCAGCAGAGATCGGCAGGGGGCCTACGAGCAGTACTTC,CATSRDRQGAYEQYF
TRBV7-8,TRBJ2-2,TRBD2,.,17,TGTGCCAGCAGCCCATCTAGCGGGAGCCCAAACACCGGGGAGCTGTTTTTT,CASSPSSGSPNTGELFF
TRBV27,TRBJ2-7,TRBD1,.,14,TGTGCCAGCACCCAGACAGGGAACTTGTACGAGCAGTACTTC,CASTQTGNLYEQYF
TRBV2,TRBJ2-1,.,.,13,TGTGCCAGCAGTGAAAGGAGATACAATGAGCAGTTCTTC,CASSERRYNEQFF
TRBV7-8,TRBJ2-1,TRBD2,.,16,TGTGCCAGCAGCCAGACTAGCGGGAGGGCTATCGATGAGCAGTTCTTC,CASSQTSGRAIDEQFF
TRBV11-2,TRBJ1-3,.,.,13,TGTGCCAGCAGCGGGGGCTATGGAAACACCATATATTTT,CASSGGYGNTIYF
TRBV4-3,TRBJ2-1,.,once,17,TGCGCCAGCAGCCAAACTTCCCGGGACCGGCGCTACAATGAGCAGTTCTTC,CASSQTSRDRRYNEQFF
TRBV6-6,TRBJ1-1,.,medium-sized,13,TGTGCCAGCAGTCGAACAGAGAACACTGAAGCTTTCTTT,CASSRTENTEAFF
TRBV11-2,TRBJ1-1,TRBD1,.,14,TGTGCCAGCAGCTCCACAGGGGGAAGGACTGAAGCTTTCTTT,CASSSTGGRTEAFF
TRBV7-6,TRBJ1-2,.,.,13,TGTGCCAGCAGCTTATACTCCGGGCACGGCTACACCTTC,CASSLYSGHGYTF
TRBV9,TRBJ2-2,.,.,14,TGTGCCAGCAGCGTAGGGGCTAACACCGGGGAGCTGTTTTTT,CASSVGANTGELFF
TRBV5-4,TRBJ2-1,.,.,13,TGTGCCAGCAGCTTGGGCGAACTCAGGGAGCAGTTCTTC,CASSLGELREQFF
TRBV28,TRBJ1-1,TRBD1,few,17,TGTGCCAGCAGTTCATATGGACAGGGGGCCCTAGACACTGAAGCTTTCTTT,CASSSYGQGALDTEAFF
TRBV29-1,TRBJ1-1,TRBD1,few,12,TGCAGCGTCAGACAGGGTGACACTGAAGCTTTCTTT,CSVRQGDTEAFF
TRBV30,TRBJ1-1,.,.,16,TGTGCCTGGAGGCCGAAGTTAGGACCCGGAGGGGATGAAGCTTTCTTT,CAWRPKLGPGGDEAFF
TRBV5-6,TRBJ1-4,.,.,14,TGTGCCAGCAGCTTGGTTTCAGCTAATGAAAAACTGTTTTTT,CASSLVSANEKLFF
TRBV6-1,TRBJ1-1,.,.,13,TGTGCCAGCGCAGGACAGAAGAACACTGAAGCTTTCTTT,CASAGQKNTEAFF
TRBV7-9,TRBJ2-7,.,.,13,TGTGCCAGCAGCCTCTCCTCCATCCACGAGCAGTACTTC,CASSLSSIHEQYF
TRBV5-1,TRBJ1-1,TRBD1,many,16,TGCGCCAGCAGGGGGACTGCGACAGGGGATCCCACTGAAGCTTTCTTT,CASRGTATGDPTEAFF
TRBV10-3,TRBJ2-3,.,.,14,TGTGCCATCAGTGAGTCGAGAGGCACAGATACGCAGTATTTT,CAISESRGTDTQYF
TRBV9,TRBJ1-5,.,.,15,TGTGCCAGCAGCGCCTCGGGAACTAGCAATCAGCCCCAGCATTTT,CASSASGTSNQPQHF
TRBV5-4,TRBJ2-7,.,.,14,TGTGCCAGCAGCCAGGGGATCAGCTCCTACGAGCAGTACTTC,CASSQGISSYEQYF
TRBV7-9,TRBJ2-7,.,.,13,TGTGCCAGCAGCCCGGCAGGGACGGCCGAGCAGTACTTC,CASSPAGTAEQYF
TRBV7-6,TRBJ2-1,.,few,13,TGTGCCAGTAAGGGCTGGGCCTACAATGAGCAGTTCTTC,CASKGWAYNEQFF
TRBV5-5,TRBJ2-3,.,.,18,TGTGCCAGCAGCTTTCGGCAGGTTGCGGCCACCACCACAGATACGCAGTATTTT,CASSFRQVAATTTDTQYF
TRBV7-3,TRBJ2-6,.,.,18,TGTGCCAGCAGCTTAAACCCGGCTTGGGTGGCTGGGGCCAACGTCCTGACTTTC,CASSLNPAWVAGANVLTF
TRBV7-2,TRBJ2-6,.,.,17,TGTGCCAGCAGCTTAACGGGACGCCTCTCTGGGGCCAACGTCCTGACTTTC,CASSLTGRLSGANVLTF
TRBV9,TRBJ1-2,.,.,15,TGTGCCAGCAGCCCAAGCTGGTCCTCTAACTATGGCTACACCTTC,CASSPSWSSNYGYTF
TRBV29-1,TRBJ2-1,TRBD2,.,14,TGCAGCGTCAGCGGGATAGGCTCCTACAATGAGCAGTTCTTC,CSVSGIGSYNEQFF
TRBV5-1,TRBJ2-3,.,once,15,TGCGCCAGCAGCTTGGTTGTTAGCCGGTCGGATACGCAGTATTTT,CASSLVVSRSDTQYF
TRBV4-1,TRBJ2-3,.,.,15,TGCGCCAGCAACGGCAGGGGAATGGGCACAGATACGCAGTATTTT,CASNGRGMGTDTQYF